The TCR beta chain described here comes from a study of T cells in Graves' hyperthyroidism and ophthalmopathy. Study-wide points: Before onset, by a median of 6.5 months, the model predicted ophthalmopathy. Using 13 V-J features, a model discriminated ophthalmopathy from stable hyperthyroidism. Blood also showed most of the thyroid clonotypes that were expanded above 0.001.

This clonotype was observed a single time. Its antigen is unidentified. The junction departs from the called germline gene at one end, perhaps through a read error. Germline CDR1 MNHNY, CDR2 SVGAGI (reference sequence). The CDR3 contains 11 residues. Amplified TCR beta CDR3 regions came from RNA transcripts. TCR CDR3 underwent first-round RT-PCR with the HTBI primer set. TCRdb itself ran the multiplex PCR reads through MiXCR, one entry per CDR3 protein. The profile shows about 640,000 distinct CDR3 sequences, approximately 42% of them singletons. Pregnant or lactating patients were excluded, as were those with uncontrolled infection or other autoimmune disease.

This sequence originates from an adult man with Graves' disease, either hyperthyroidism or ophthalmopathy (not recorded which). What was sequenced was peripheral blood or thyroid tissue (not recorded which). This sequence joins TRBV6-6 and TRBJ1-4; tentatively, D is TRBD1 (6 bases). The CDR3 loop reads CASRHRDRAVF. The CDR3 DNA sequence: TGTGCCAGCAGGCACAGGGATCGGGCAGTTTTT.